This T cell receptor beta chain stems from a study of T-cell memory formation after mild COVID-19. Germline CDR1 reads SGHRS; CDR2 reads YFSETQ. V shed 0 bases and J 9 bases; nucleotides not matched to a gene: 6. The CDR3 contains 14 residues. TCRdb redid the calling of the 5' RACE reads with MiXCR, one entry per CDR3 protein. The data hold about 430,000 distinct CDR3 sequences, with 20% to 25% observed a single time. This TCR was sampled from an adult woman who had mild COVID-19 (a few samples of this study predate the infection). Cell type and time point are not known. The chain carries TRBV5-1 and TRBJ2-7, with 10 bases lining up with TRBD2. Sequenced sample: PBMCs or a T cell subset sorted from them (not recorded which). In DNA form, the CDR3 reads TGCGCCAGCAGCTTGGAGTTAGCGGGGGGCGTGCAGTACTTC. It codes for CASSLELAGGVQYF.